Below are 9 T cell receptor beta chains sequenced from a single sample in a study of cytomegalovirus exposure and HLA in healthy donors. TCRdb's copy holds only in-frame clones and misses some; the assay was immunoSEQ multiplex PCR. Here the sample spans tens of thousands of clones, roughly 94% being singletons. Sequencing was carried out using PBMCs. These receptors were collected from a woman aged 18-30 years in good health and CMV-seronegative.

The rearrangement links TRBV5-1 to TRBJ1-3; D is unresolved. The CDR3 consists of 15 residues. The ends were cut back, 1 base at V and 4 bases at J, with 12 bases in the middle. The germline gives CDR1 SGHRS, CDR2 YFSETQ. CDR3 nucleotides: TGCGCCAGCAGCTTGAGTCCGGGAGCGGGAAACACCATATATTTT. It is translated as CASSLSPGAGNTIYF.

In this sample, this clone turned up a few times. The CDR3 region is CATTRERDGYTF. The CDR3 nucleotides are TGTGCCACCACAAGGGAGAGGGATGGCTACACCTTC. The rearrangement uses TRBV7-2 and TRBJ1-2; D unclear. CDR3 size: 12 residues. Germline assignment: CDR1 SGHTA and CDR2 FQGNSA. With 10 bases removed from V and 6 bases from J, the gap between germline ends came to 15 bases.

V gene TRBV5-1 combines with J gene TRBJ2-7; maybe TRBD1 (5 bases). The CDR3 consists of 15 residues. V lost 4 bases, J lost 3 bases, and 17 bases lay in between. Germline assignment: CDR1 SGHRS and CDR2 YFSETQ. For the CDR3, the DNA is TGCGCCAGCAGCGGCGTTAAGGGGTTCTACTACGAGCAGTACTTC. It is translated as CASSGVKGFYYEQYF.

The CDR3 region has the DNA TGTGCCAGCAGCAAGGACGGGGGGGATTCTGGGGCCAACGTCCTGACTTTC. Residues: CASSKDGGDSGANVLTF. The chain carries TRBV7-6 and TRBJ2-6; 8 bases are shared with TRBD2. There are 17 residues in the CDR3. From germline, CDR1 is SGHVS and CDR2 FNYEAQ. The junction had 7 bases not matched to a gene; V was cut back by 5 bases and J by 1 base.

This clone was observed a single time. The CDR3 protein is CASSQDPIPGNSPLHF. The CDR3 nucleotides are TGCGCCAGCAGCCAAGATCCTATACCAGGGAATTCACCCCTCCACTTT. The V gene is TRBV4-3, the J gene TRBJ1-6; D perhaps matches TRBD1 (5 bases). CDR1 and CDR2 from the germline V gene are LGHNA and YSLEER. V was clipped by 0 bases and J by 7 bases, with 13 bases between them. The CDR3 length is 16 residues.

V is TRBV11-1 and J is TRBJ2-2; 9 nucleotides align to TRBD1. CDR1 is SGHAT and CDR2 is FQDESV in the germline V gene (reference sequence). J lost 2 bases, V lost 3 bases, and 4 bases had no gene match. This CDR3 is built from 16 residues. The CDR3 DNA reads as TGTGCCAGCAGCTTGGGACAGGGATATAACACCGGGGAGCTGTTTTTT. Protein product: CASSLGQGYNTGELFF.

The chain carries TRBV10-3 and TRBJ2-1; D ambiguous. CDR3 length: 14 residues. Looked up from germline, CDR1 is ENHRY and CDR2 is SYGVKD. Deletions cut 0 bases from V and 1 base from J, with 4 bases between. The DNA of the CDR3 is TGTGCCATCAGTGAGTCCGAGTCCTACAATGAGCAGTTCTTC. Translating it yields CAISESESYNEQFF.

In its sample, this clone was seen a few times. The chain combines TRBV7-2 with TRBJ1-6; 8 bases agree with TRBD1. CDR3 size: 16 residues. In germline, CDR1 is SGHTA, CDR2 FQGNSA. Losses at the gene ends were 3 bases for V and 9 bases for J; bases not matched to a gene: 10. This CDR3 reads CASSFIPGQELSPLHF. The DNA of the CDR3 is TGTGCCAGCAGCTTCATCCCGGGACAGGAGCTTTCACCCCTCCACTTT. Filled out from reference TRBV7-2 and TRBJ1-6, the complete variable domain reads GAGVSQSPSNKVTEKGKDVELRCDPISGHTALYWYRQSLGQGLEFLIYFQGNSAPDKSGLPSDRFSAERTGGSVSTLTIQRTQQEDSAVYLCASSFIPGQELSPLHFGNGTRLTVT.

This rearrangement joins TRBV29-1 to TRBJ2-5; maybe TRBD1 (6 bases). The CDR3 totals 14 residues. Trimming removed 7 bases at V and 0 bases at J, with 15 bases between. Germline V gene lookup returns CDR1 SQVTM and CDR2 ANQGSEA. CDR3 nucleotide sequence: TGCAGCGGGTGGGGGACAACGTACCAAGAGACCCAGTACTTC. Protein product: CSGWGTTYQETQYF. The full variable domain, completed using reference TRBV29-1 and TRBJ2-5, is SAVISQKPSRDICQRGTSLTIQCQVDSQVTMMFWYRQQPGQSLTLIATANQGSEATYESGFVIDKFPISRPNLTFSTLTVSNMSPEDSSIYLCSGWGTTYQETQYFGPGTRLLVL.